This entry concerns a single TCR beta chain. The record originates from a study of blood T cell repertoires in COVID-19. The V and J ends lost 8 bases and 0 bases respectively, with 11 bases between them. Germline V gene lookup returns CDR1 SNHLY and CDR2 FYNNEI. This CDR3 spans 14 amino acids. In the authors' methods: Amplification from reference gene primers served as the basis for estimated nucleated cell counts. Measured with immunoSEQ multiplex PCR; TCRdb has only the in-frame clones, and not every one. V and J calls and clone size come straight from that table; D and trimming were deduced from the DNA. The data show around 140,000 clones, around 81% seen once.

The sequence came from an older woman with active or convalescent COVID-19. The rearrangement joins TRBV2 to TRBJ1-3; a possible D gene is TRBD1 (5 bases). The sequencing input was peripheral blood. The CDR3 protein is CASGATASGNTIYF. CDR3 sequence (DNA): TGTGCCAGCGGGGCCACGGCCTCTGGAAACACCATATATTTT. Full variable domain (rest looked up from reference TRBV2 and TRBJ1-3): EPEVTQTPSHQVTQMGQEVILRCVPISNHLYFYWYRQILGQKVEFLVSFYNNEISEKSEIFDDQFSVERPDGSNFTLKIRSTKLEDSAMYFCASGATASGNTIYFGEGSWLTVV.